A selection of T cell receptor beta chains follows, all from one sample in a study of blood T cell repertoires in COVID-19. The method was immunoSEQ multiplex PCR; TCRdb's version includes in-frame clones alone and lacks a portion of them. The sample lists 150,000 or so clones, roughly 86% occurring once. The sample comprised peripheral blood. These receptors came from a human donor with acute or convalescent COVID-19. The donor label of this sample is uncertain. Each CDR3 is given with its conserved first and last residue. The order of the fields is CDR3 DNA, CDR3 protein, clone size, CDR3 length, V gene, J gene, D gene. The D gene is left open where the match is weak. Clone size, where shown, is once, few, many, or a class for clones that have expanded.

DNA: TGCGCCAGCAGCCAAGTCTTTTCGGGACTAGCAATCGATGAGCAGTTCTTC; CDR3: CASSQVFSGLAIDEQFF; size: NA; length: 17; V: TRBV4-3; J: TRBJ2-1; D: TRBD2
DNA: TGTGCCAGCAGGCTAGCGGGGGTGTTCCAAGAGACCCAGTACTTC; CDR3: CASRLAGVFQETQYF; size: NA; length: 15; V: TRBV6-5; J: TRBJ2-5; D: TRBD2
DNA: TGTGCCTGGAATGCCCCAGGGCAGGCTCTTATCTACGAGCAGTACTTC; CDR3: CAWNAPGQALIYEQYF; size: NA; length: 16; V: TRBV30; J: TRBJ2-7; D: NA
DNA: TGTGCCACCAGCACGCCGGGGGGCGGGGGACTCTATGGCTACACCTTC; CDR3: CATSTPGGGGLYGYTF; size: once; length: 16; V: TRBV15; J: TRBJ1-2; D: NA
DNA: TGTGCCAGCACCCCCTCGGGGCAGGGGAGTACCTATGGCTACACCTTC; CDR3: CASTPSGQGSTYGYTF; size: NA; length: 16; V: TRBV4-2; J: TRBJ1-2; D: NA
DNA: TGTGCCAGCAGTTCGGGACAGGGGGCGAGGAATGGCTACACCTTC; CDR3: CASSSGQGARNGYTF; size: NA; length: 15; V: TRBV6-5; J: TRBJ1-2; D: TRBD1
DNA: TGTGCCAGCAGCTTAGCGACAGGTTCGAAACAGCCCCAGCATTTT; CDR3: CASSLATGSKQPQHF; size: NA; length: 15; V: TRBV7-2; J: TRBJ1-5; D: NA
DNA: TGTGCCAGCAGCCAGGTCGGGGGGCCACGAATAGTGACCCAGTACTTC; CDR3: CASSQVGGPRIVTQYF; size: few; length: 16; V: TRBV7-9; J: TRBJ2-5; D: NA
DNA: TGTGCCACCATGGACAGGGCCAATCAGCCCCAGCATTTT; CDR3: CATMDRANQPQHF; size: NA; length: 13; V: TRBV19; J: TRBJ1-5; D: TRBD1
DNA: TGTGCCAGCAGCTTGAGAGGCCCCGGGGCCAACGTCCTGACTTTC; CDR3: CASSLRGPGANVLTF; size: few; length: 15; V: TRBV5-6; J: TRBJ2-6; D: NA
DNA: TGTGCCAGTAGTATAGCTTTCCACATGAACACTGAAGCTTTCTTT; CDR3: CASSIAFHMNTEAFF; size: NA; length: 15; V: TRBV19; J: TRBJ1-1; D: NA
DNA: TGTGCCAGCAGCCCGAGACAGGGAACTAATGAAAAACTGTTTTTT; CDR3: CASSPRQGTNEKLFF; size: NA; length: 15; V: TRBV7-2; J: TRBJ1-4; D: TRBD1
DNA: TGTGCCAGCTCACCGTTGGACAGATCCTACGAGCAGTACTTC; CDR3: CASSPLDRSYEQYF; size: once; length: 14; V: TRBV18; J: TRBJ2-7; D: NA
DNA: TGCGCCAGCAGCCAAGATAGTCAGGGTTCCAAGTACTTC; CDR3: CASSQDSQGSKYF; size: NA; length: 13; V: TRBV4-3; J: TRBJ2-7; D: NA
DNA: TGTGCCAGCAGCTTTTACAGGGGGGGACCTGAACACACTGAAGCTTTCTTT; CDR3: CASSFYRGGPEHTEAFF; size: NA; length: 17; V: TRBV5-4; J: TRBJ1-1; D: TRBD1
DNA: TGTGCCAGTATCGCGGGACGGGAGCATTACGGAAACACCATATATTTT; CDR3: CASIAGREHYGNTIYF; size: NA; length: 16; V: TRBV19; J: TRBJ1-3; D: NA
DNA: TGTGCCAGCAGCGTAGACTTAACTGGTGGCTACACCTTC; CDR3: CASSVDLTGGYTF; size: NA; length: 13; V: TRBV9; J: TRBJ1-2; D: NA
DNA: TGTGCCAGCAGACCGGCGGGGGTCTCCTATGGCTACACCTTC; CDR3: CASRPAGVSYGYTF; size: few; length: 14; V: TRBV7-2; J: TRBJ1-2; D: NA
DNA: TGTGCCAGCAGTACGCGGACAGGGAATCAGCCCCAGCATTTT; CDR3: CASSTRTGNQPQHF; size: NA; length: 14; V: TRBV6-2/TRBV6-3; J: TRBJ1-5; D: TRBD1
DNA: TGTGCCAGCAGCCCCGGGACAGGGGGTACCGGGGAGCTGTTTTTT; CDR3: CASSPGTGGTGELFF; size: NA; length: 15; V: TRBV11-2; J: TRBJ2-2; D: TRBD1
DNA: TGTGCCAGCTCGCCAGAGCGGGGTTCCTCCTACAATGAGCAGTTCTTC; CDR3: CASSPERGSSYNEQFF; size: NA; length: 16; V: TRBV18; J: TRBJ2-1; D: TRBD2
DNA: TGTGCCATCAGTGAGAGCGTAGCGGGGGCCTTCACCGGGGAGCTGTTTTTT; CDR3: CAISESVAGAFTGELFF; size: NA; length: 17; V: TRBV10-3; J: TRBJ2-2; D: TRBD2
DNA: TGTGCCAGTAGAGCCCGGACAGGGGGCTACGAGCAGTACTTC; CDR3: CASRARTGGYEQYF; size: NA; length: 14; V: TRBV19; J: TRBJ2-7; D: TRBD1
DNA: TGTGCCATCAGTTGGGGGACAGGGGACGCTGGGGCCAACGTCCTGACTTTC; CDR3: CAISWGTGDAGANVLTF; size: NA; length: 17; V: TRBV10-3; J: TRBJ2-6; D: TRBD1
DNA: TGTGCCAGCTCACCTCCGGGACAGGGAGATGAAAAACTGTTTTTT; CDR3: CASSPPGQGDEKLFF; size: few; length: 15; V: TRBV18; J: TRBJ1-4; D: TRBD1
DNA: TGTGCCAGCAGACTAGACCCGACTCCGAGCTATGGCTACACCTTC; CDR3: CASRLDPTPSYGYTF; size: NA; length: 15; V: TRBV6-6; J: TRBJ1-2; D: NA
DNA: TGCGCCAGCAGCTTGGCAGCGGGGGGCAATTATGGCTACACCTTC; CDR3: CASSLAAGGNYGYTF; size: NA; length: 15; V: TRBV5-1; J: TRBJ1-2; D: NA
DNA: TGCGCCAGCAGCTTAGGGACAGGGGAGGTCGGTGAAAAACTGTTTTTT; CDR3: CASSLGTGEVGEKLFF; size: once; length: 16; V: TRBV5-1; J: TRBJ1-4; D: TRBD1
DNA: TGCGCCAGCAGCCCGGGACAGGGGCTTGGTGGCTACACCTTC; CDR3: CASSPGQGLGGYTF; size: NA; length: 14; V: TRBV4-1; J: TRBJ1-2; D: TRBD1
DNA: TGTGCCAGTAGTATAGGCAGGGCTGATGGCTACACCTTC; CDR3: CASSIGRADGYTF; size: few; length: 13; V: TRBV19; J: TRBJ1-2; D: NA